This TCR beta chain comes out of a study of Tregs in tolerant kidney transplant recipients. Points from the study as a whole: This study did not directly address biological reproducibility. Expanding Tregs on activated donor B cells appeared to best identify donor-specific TCRbeta clones.

As to this clone: The target antigen is unknown.

Thawed PBMCs were FACS-sorted into unstimulated CD4+CD25+CD127- regulatory T cells, CD4+CD25- non-regulatory cells, CD4 and CD8 cells. Assay: immunoSEQ multiplex PCR; the TCRdb copy retains only in-frame clones and omits some. Among about 240,000 clones listed, approximately 83% were seen once. The CDR3 totals 15 residues. CDR1 is MNHNS, CDR2 SASEGT, per germline. The ends lost 7 bases at V and 3 bases at J; junction bases unmatched: 9. This sequence was found in a human donor in good health. Source material: CD4+ T cells from blood. The chain recombines TRBV6-1 with TRBJ1-5, with 7 bases aligning to TRBD1. Here the CDR3 DNA reads TGTGCCAGCAACAATAGAGGGACAGTCAATCAGCCCCAGCATTTT. It yields the protein CASNNRGTVNQPQHF.